These T cell receptor beta chains were read from a single sample in a study of shared clonotypes between healthy human individuals. Measured with immunoSEQ multiplex PCR; TCRdb has only the in-frame clones, and not every one. The data contain some 2,500,000 clones, 93% of them singletons. The sequenced sample was naive CD4+ T cells from PBMCs. These receptors were collected from a man aged 18 to 30 in good health. Some clones in this sample may be carry-over from other donors' samples. The CDR3 runs from the conserved cysteine through the conserved F or W. Each record gives: D gene, clone size, J gene, V gene, CDR3 protein, CDR3 DNA. The D gene is left open where the match is weak. Some rows have no size entry. The others give once, few or many, or a class for an expanded clone.

d_gene: TRBD2; abundance: -; j_gene: TRBJ2-3; v_gene: TRBV4-1; CDR3aa: CASSQERGLAGLDTQYF; CDR3nt: TGCGCCAGCAGCCAAGAACGGGGACTAGCGGGATTAGATACGCAGTATTTT
d_gene: TRBD1; abundance: -; j_gene: TRBJ1-2; v_gene: TRBV23-1; CDR3aa: CASSQSPGGRGYTF; CDR3nt: TGCGCCAGCAGTCAATCCCCAGGGGGCAGGGGCTACACCTTC
d_gene: TRBD2; abundance: once; j_gene: TRBJ2-3; v_gene: TRBV30; CDR3aa: CAWTGGRAADTQYF; CDR3nt: TGTGCCTGGACAGGCGGGAGAGCCGCAGATACGCAGTATTTT
d_gene: -; abundance: -; j_gene: TRBJ1-3; v_gene: TRBV7-2; CDR3aa: CASSTAQGTGNTIYF; CDR3nt: TGTGCCAGCAGTACCGCCCAGGGGACTGGAAACACCATATATTTT
d_gene: -; abundance: -; j_gene: TRBJ1-1; v_gene: TRBV28; CDR3aa: CASSQSGGRMNTEAFF; CDR3nt: TGTGCCAGCAGCCAATCCGGGGGACGTATGAACACTGAAGCTTTCTTT
d_gene: -; abundance: once; j_gene: TRBJ2-2; v_gene: TRBV19; CDR3aa: CASSLWTGSGELFF; CDR3nt: TGTGCCAGTAGTCTCTGGACGGGGAGCGGGGAGCTGTTTTTT
d_gene: -; abundance: -; j_gene: TRBJ2-7; v_gene: TRBV28; CDR3aa: CASPPGGFYEQYF; CDR3nt: TGTGCCTCCCCGCCTGGGGGTTTCTACGAGCAGTACTTC
d_gene: -; abundance: -; j_gene: TRBJ1-6; v_gene: TRBV2; CDR3aa: CASGKQGFGNSPLHF; CDR3nt: TGTGCCAGCGGAAAACAGGGTTTCGGGAATTCACCCCTCCACTTT
d_gene: -; abundance: -; j_gene: TRBJ1-1; v_gene: TRBV19; CDR3aa: CASSILFGRLGTEAFF; CDR3nt: TGTGCCAGTAGTATTCTCTTTGGGAGGTTGGGCACTGAAGCTTTCTTT
d_gene: -; abundance: -; j_gene: TRBJ2-1; v_gene: TRBV27; CDR3aa: CASSRRQALNSYNEQFF; CDR3nt: TGTGCCAGCAGTCGCAGACAGGCCCTGAACTCCTACAATGAGCAGTTCTTC
d_gene: -; abundance: -; j_gene: TRBJ2-7; v_gene: TRBV5-1; CDR3aa: CASSLVVDSYEQYF; CDR3nt: TGCGCCAGCAGCTTGGTGGTAGACTCCTACGAGCAGTACTTC
d_gene: TRBD2; abundance: -; j_gene: TRBJ2-1; v_gene: TRBV5-1; CDR3aa: CASSLRLAGHNEQFF; CDR3nt: TGCGCCAGCAGCTTGCGGCTAGCGGGGCACAATGAGCAGTTCTTC
d_gene: TRBD1; abundance: -; j_gene: TRBJ2-7; v_gene: TRBV27; CDR3aa: CASRLTGGSSYEQYF; CDR3nt: TGTGCCAGCAGACTTACAGGGGGCAGTAGCTACGAGCAGTACTTC
d_gene: TRBD2; abundance: -; j_gene: TRBJ2-3; v_gene: TRBV6-1; CDR3aa: CASSGAAGGYRGTDTQYF; CDR3nt: TGTGCCAGCAGTGGCGCAGCGGGAGGGTATAGGGGCACAGATACGCAGTATTTT
d_gene: -; abundance: -; j_gene: TRBJ2-1; v_gene: TRBV9; CDR3aa: CASSVLGSYNEQFF; CDR3nt: TGTGCCAGCAGCGTTTTAGGTTCCTACAATGAGCAGTTCTTC
d_gene: TRBD1; abundance: -; j_gene: TRBJ2-7; v_gene: TRBV5-1; CDR3aa: CASSSRDRVGEQYF; CDR3nt: TGCGCCAGCAGCAGCCGGGACAGGGTGGGAGAGCAGTACTTC
d_gene: -; abundance: -; j_gene: TRBJ2-1; v_gene: TRBV19; CDR3aa: CASSTARGRPYNEQFF; CDR3nt: TGTGCCAGTAGTACGGCAAGGGGGAGACCATACAATGAGCAGTTCTTC
d_gene: -; abundance: -; j_gene: TRBJ2-1; v_gene: TRBV28; CDR3aa: CASRFGAEINEQFF; CDR3nt: TGTGCCAGCAGATTTGGAGCGGAGATAAATGAGCAGTTCTTC
d_gene: TRBD2; abundance: -; j_gene: TRBJ2-3; v_gene: TRBV11-2; CDR3aa: CASSLTSGSWTDTQYF; CDR3nt: TGTGCCAGCAGCCTGACTAGCGGGAGTTGGACAGATACGCAGTATTTT
d_gene: TRBD1; abundance: -; j_gene: TRBJ2-6; v_gene: TRBV28; CDR3aa: CASSFPPGQSTGRRTGANVLTF; CDR3nt: TGTGCCAGCAGTTTCCCCCCCGGTCAGTCGACAGGGAGAAGAACTGGGGCCAACGTCCTGACTTTC
d_gene: TRBD2; abundance: -; j_gene: TRBJ2-1; v_gene: TRBV11-2; CDR3aa: CASSFGAGRGDSRNNEQFF; CDR3nt: TGTGCCAGCAGCTTTGGTGCTGGTCGGGGGGATAGTAGGAACAATGAGCAGTTCTTC
d_gene: -; abundance: -; j_gene: TRBJ2-2; v_gene: TRBV9; CDR3aa: CASSFQGRSGGELFF; CDR3nt: TGTGCCAGCAGCTTCCAGGGGAGGTCCGGCGGGGAGCTGTTTTTT
d_gene: TRBD1; abundance: -; j_gene: TRBJ2-7; v_gene: TRBV5-1; CDR3aa: CASSSHSPGQGAHEQYF; CDR3nt: TGCGCCAGCAGCTCCCACTCTCCGGGACAGGGGGCCCACGAGCAGTACTTC
d_gene: -; abundance: -; j_gene: TRBJ2-7; v_gene: TRBV15; CDR3aa: CATSRFRKKPYEQYF; CDR3nt: TGTGCCACCAGCAGATTCAGAAAAAAACCCTACGAGCAGTACTTC
d_gene: -; abundance: -; j_gene: TRBJ2-2; v_gene: TRBV15; CDR3aa: CATKTGSPAGELFF; CDR3nt: TGTGCCACCAAGACTGGCAGTCCCGCCGGGGAGCTGTTTTTT
d_gene: TRBD2; abundance: -; j_gene: TRBJ2-1; v_gene: TRBV7-3; CDR3aa: CASSWGLAGVREQFF; CDR3nt: TGTGCCAGCAGCTGGGGACTAGCGGGAGTCAGGGAGCAGTTCTTC
d_gene: -; abundance: -; j_gene: TRBJ1-6; v_gene: TRBV13; CDR3aa: CASSSRAPNSSPLHF; CDR3nt: TGTGCCAGCAGCTCCAGGGCCCCCAACTCCTCACCCCTCCACTTT
d_gene: TRBD1; abundance: -; j_gene: TRBJ1-1; v_gene: TRBV7-2; CDR3aa: CASSFDRDTEAFF; CDR3nt: TGTGCCAGCAGCTTTGACAGGGACACTGAAGCTTTCTTT
d_gene: TRBD1; abundance: -; j_gene: TRBJ1-2; v_gene: TRBV5-1; CDR3aa: CASSLGLTGVGYTF; CDR3nt: TGCGCCAGCAGCTTGGGCTTGACAGGGGTGGGCTACACCTTC
d_gene: TRBD1; abundance: -; j_gene: TRBJ1-2; v_gene: TRBV27; CDR3aa: CASSFRTGQWYGYTF; CDR3nt: TGTGCCAGCAGTTTCCGGACAGGGCAGTGGTATGGCTACACCTTC
d_gene: -; abundance: -; j_gene: TRBJ2-2; v_gene: TRBV7-9; CDR3aa: CASMGDGELFF; CDR3nt: TGTGCCAGCATGGGCGACGGGGAGCTGTTTTTT
d_gene: TRBD1; abundance: -; j_gene: TRBJ1-3; v_gene: TRBV28; CDR3aa: CASSLTGTGLNTIYF; CDR3nt: TGTGCCAGCAGCCTGACCGGGACAGGGTTAAACACCATATATTTT
d_gene: -; abundance: -; j_gene: TRBJ1-4; v_gene: TRBV11-2; CDR3aa: CASGAGRDDEKLFF; CDR3nt: TGTGCCAGCGGGGCCGGCAGGGACGATGAAAAACTGTTTTTT
d_gene: -; abundance: few; j_gene: TRBJ1-2; v_gene: TRBV30; CDR3aa: CAWSVPGYGYTF; CDR3nt: TGTGCCTGGAGTGTTCCGGGCTATGGCTACACCTTC
d_gene: TRBD2; abundance: -; j_gene: TRBJ2-4; v_gene: TRBV14; CDR3aa: CASSPRASGRFKNIQYF; CDR3nt: TGTGCCAGCAGCCCCAGGGCCAGCGGGAGGTTCAAAAACATTCAGTACTTC